This entry lists 31 T cell receptor beta chains sequenced from one sample in a study of blood T cell repertoires in COVID-19. Sequencing used immunoSEQ multiplex PCR; TCRdb keeps in-frame clones, though not all of them. The repertoire holds 280,000 or so clones, with approximately 89% as singletons. Material for sequencing was peripheral blood. These TCRs come from a woman in her sixties with acute or convalescent COVID-19.

This chain joins TRBV2 and TRBJ2-3; 8 nucleotides agree with TRBD2. The CDR3 loop spans 13 amino acids. Losses at the gene ends were 6 bases for V and 5 bases for J; bases not matched to a gene: 4. Germline V gene sequence: CDR1 SNHLY, CDR2 FYNNEI. The CDR3 DNA reads as TGTGCCAGCAGCGGGGGGGGTATAGATACGCAGTATTTT. As protein: CASSGGGIDTQYF.

This clone was seen once. The chain combines TRBV28 with TRBJ2-7, with 12 bases matching TRBD1. V was clipped by 3 bases and J by 3 bases; unmatched bases: 3. CDR3 length: 15 amino acids. Germline V lookup: CDR1 MDHEN, CDR2 SYDVKM. CDR3: CASSFGTGGLYEQYF. The CDR3 DNA follows: TGTGCCAGCAGTTTCGGGACAGGGGGCCTCTACGAGCAGTACTTC.

This chain links TRBV24-1 with TRBJ1-5; unclear D gene. The V and J ends lost 1 base and 0 bases respectively, with 9 bases between them. This CDR3 comprises 16 residues. Germline CDR1 KGHDR, CDR2 SFDVKD. The CDR3 DNA follows: TGTGCCACCAGTGATTTTATAGCTTATAGCAATCAGCCCCAGCATTTT. This sequence encodes CATSDFIAYSNQPQHF.

V is TRBV4-3 and J is TRBJ1-3, with 8 positions matching TRBD1. Germline V gene lookup returns CDR1 LGHNA and CDR2 YSLEER. The CDR3 covers 15 residues. J lost 2 bases, V lost 6 bases, and 6 bases had no gene match. The CDR3 DNA is TGCGCCAGCAGAACGGACAGGGCAACTGGAAACACCATATATTTT. Translated, it gives CASRTDRATGNTIYF.

The J gene is TRBJ1-2, the V gene TRBV6-5; a possible D gene is TRBD1 (6 bases). With 2 bases removed from V and 0 bases from J, the gap between germline ends came to 10 bases. Germline lookup yields CDR1 MNHEY and CDR2 SVGAGI. This CDR3 is built from 15 residues. CDR3: CASSYGRDTNYGYTF. The CDR3 coding sequence is TGTGCCAGCAGTTACGGCCGGGACACTAACTATGGCTACACCTTC.

The gene calls are TRBV14 and TRBJ2-2; 7 bases align to TRBD2. The length of the CDR3 is 15 residues. J gave up 9 bases and V 3 bases, and 10 bases lay outside the gene matches. The germline CDR1 and CDR2 sequences are SGHDN and FVKESK. The CDR3 region is CASSHRGVAPRELFF. The CDR3 DNA sequence: TGTGCCAGCAGCCACCGGGGGGTAGCCCCCCGGGAGCTGTTTTTT. Variable domain in full (rest from reference TRBV14 and TRBJ2-2): EAGVTQFPSHSVIEKGQTVTLRCDPISGHDNLYWYRRVMGKEIKFLLHFVKESKQDESGMPNNRFLAERTGGTYSTLKVQPAELEDSGVYFCASSHRGVAPRELFFGEGSRLTVL.

The CDR3 DNA reads TGTGCCAGTAGACAATTTTTTGAGCAGTTCTTC. Amino acids: CASRQFFEQFF. J is TRBJ2-1 and V is TRBV19; D is uncertain. This CDR3 has 11 residues. Trimming pared 6 bases from V and 9 bases from J, leaving 9 bases between. Germline V lookup: CDR1 LNHDA, CDR2 SQIVND (reference sequence).

This rearrangement joins TRBV6-2 or TRBV6-3 to TRBJ1-5; D gene unclear. V was cut by 6 bases and J by 0 bases, with 9 bases left in between. The germline V gene encodes CDR1 MNHEY and CDR2 SVGEGT. CDR3 length equals 14 residues. As DNA, the CDR3 is TGTGCCAGCAGCGAAACACCTAGCAATCAGCCCCAGCATTTT. It is translated as CASSETPSNQPQHF.

The rearrangement uses TRBV9 and TRBJ2-2; 9 bases map to TRBD2. The CDR3 length is 18 residues. Germline assignment: CDR1 SGDLS and CDR2 YYNGEE. V lost 0 bases to trimming and J lost 3 bases; unmatched junction nucleotides: 9. The CDR3 region has the DNA TGTGCCAGCAGCGTAGGTAGAAGGAGCGGGGGGCACACCGGGGAGCTGTTTTTT. It is translated as CASSVGRRSGGHTGELFF.

The V and J genes are TRBV28 and TRBJ1-4, with TRBD1 identical over 7 bases. The J segment lost 14 bases and the V segment lost 6 bases, leaving 9 bases of the junction unmatched. CDR3 size: 12 residues. CDR1 and CDR2 from the germline V gene are MDHEN and SYDVKM. The DNA for the CDR3 is TGTGCCAGCAGCCCACGGACAGGATCCCTGTTTTTT. Encoded protein: CASSPRTGSLFF.

This chain connects TRBV13 to TRBJ2-4; 11 positions match TRBD2. This CDR3 contains 21 residues. V trimming: 0 bases; J trimming: 0 bases; junction bases outside the gene matches: 13. Germline V gene sequence: CDR1 PRHDT, CDR2 FYEKMQ (reference sequence). The CDR3 spells CASSLGRLAGGPILAKNIQYF. CDR3 DNA: TGTGCCAGCAGCTTAGGCCGGCTAGCGGGGGGTCCGATACTAGCCAAAAACATTCAGTACTTC. The full variable domain, with the rest looked up from reference TRBV13 and TRBJ2-4, is AAGVIQSPRHLIKEKRETATLKCYPIPRHDTVYWYQQGPGQDPQFLISFYEKMQSDKGSIPDRFSAQQFSDYHSELNMSSLELGDSALYFCASSLGRLAGGPILAKNIQYFGAGTRLSVL.

The sample holds a few counts of this clone. J is TRBJ2-7 and V is TRBV15, with D maybe TRBD1 (5 bases). V was pared by 2 bases and J by 2 bases, with 16 bases between. This CDR3 has 16 amino acids. Germline lookup yields CDR1 LNHNV and CDR2 YYDKDF (reference sequence). The CDR3 here is CATSRWGLFPTYEQYF. The CDR3 nucleotides read TGTGCCACCAGCAGATGGGGCCTATTCCCCACCTACGAGCAGTACTTC.

This clone was counted a few times. The rearrangement links TRBV4-1 to TRBJ1-2; the D is unclear. The V gene lost 0 bases and the J gene lost 4 bases, with 12 bases spanning the gap. CDR3 length: 15 residues. Germline CDR1 reads MGHRA; CDR2 reads YSYEKL. The CDR3 nucleotides read TGCGCCAGCAGCCAAGATGTCTCGGGGTCCTATGGCTACACCTTC. It encodes CASSQDVSGSYGYTF.

This chain links TRBV28 with TRBJ1-2; TRBD1 is a possible D gene (5 bases). The CDR3 runs to 12 residues. The ends were cut back, 5 bases at V and 5 bases at J, with 9 bases in the middle. Germline assignment: CDR1 MDHEN and CDR2 SYDVKM. The CDR3 is CASSTSGYGYTF. The DNA for the CDR3 is TGTGCCAGCAGTACTTCAGGGTATGGCTACACCTTC.

In DNA form, the CDR3 reads TGTGCCACCAGTGATCCCGGGACTAGCCCCCAGTACTTC. This gives the protein CATSDPGTSPQYF. The chain couples TRBV24-1 to TRBJ2-5, with 9 bases identical to TRBD2. V was clipped by 3 bases and J by 9 bases; unmatched bases: 4. The germline gives CDR1 KGHDR, CDR2 SFDVKD. CDR3 length equals 13 residues.

The rearrangement links TRBV28 to TRBJ2-1; 10 positions match TRBD2. CDR1 and CDR2 (germline): MDHEN, SYDVKM. V shed 3 bases and J 8 bases; nucleotides not matched to a gene: 16. The CDR3 totals 18 residues. CDR3: CASSLNPGTSATRDEQFF. The CDR3 coding sequence is TGTGCCAGCAGTTTGAACCCCGGGACTAGCGCGACTAGGGATGAGCAGTTCTTC.

The gene calls are TRBV20-1 and TRBJ2-7, with 9 bases lining up with TRBD2. CDR3 length: 14 amino acids. After removal of 6 bases from V and 0 bases from J, the junction contained 6 bases not matched to a gene. CDR1 DFQATT and CDR2 SNEGSKA come from the germline V gene (reference sequence). CDR3 residues: CSASSGGSSYEQYF. In nucleotides, the CDR3 is TGCAGTGCCAGTAGCGGGGGCAGCTCCTACGAGCAGTACTTC.

In nucleotides, the CDR3 is TGTGCCAGCAGCCGCATAGAACAGGGAACTGAAGCTTTCTTT. Residues: CASSRIEQGTEAFF. The rearrangement links TRBV7-9 to TRBJ1-1; D possibly corresponds to TRBD1 (6 bases). V lost 5 bases, J lost 5 bases, and 15 bases lay in between. CDR1 is SEHNR and CDR2 is FQNEAQ in the germline V gene (reference sequence). The CDR3 sequence is 14 residues long. Based on the CDR3 plus reference TRBV7-9 and TRBJ1-1, the full variable domain is DTGVSQNPRHKITKRGQNVTFRCDPISEHNRLYWYRQTLGQGPEFLTYFQNEAQLEKSRLLSDRFSAERPKGSFSTLEIQRTEQGDSAMYLCASSRIEQGTEAFFGQGTRLTVV.

This clone occurred a few times. The chain joins TRBV6-5 to TRBJ1-3, with 7 bases fitting TRBD1. This CDR3 has 15 amino acids. In germline, CDR1 is MNHEY, CDR2 SVGAGI. V was clipped by 6 bases and J by 0 bases; unmatched bases: 5. The CDR3 protein is CASRQGVISGNTIYF. The CDR3 region has the DNA TGTGCCAGCAGGCAGGGGGTTATCTCTGGAAACACCATATATTTT.

The V and J genes are TRBV4-2 and TRBJ1-4; D perhaps matches TRBD1 (5 bases). With 4 bases removed from V and 8 bases from J, the gap between germline ends came to 14 bases. The CDR3 is 14 residues long. Germline V gene lookup returns CDR1 LGHNA and CDR2 YNFKEQ. CDR3 in amino acids: CASSPGGGREKLFF. The DNA for the CDR3 is TGTGCCAGCAGCCCTGGCGGGGGACGGGAAAAACTGTTTTTT.

The CDR3 sequence: CASSSPQGNYGYTF. Written as DNA, the CDR3 is TGTGCCAGCAGTTCGCCACAGGGTAATTATGGCTACACCTTC. The chain carries TRBV28 and TRBJ1-2; D is perhaps TRBD1 (6 bases). This CDR3 is built from 14 residues. Germline V gene lookup returns CDR1 MDHEN and CDR2 SYDVKM. Trimming took 4 bases from V and 5 from J, leaving 14 bases between them.

The gene calls are TRBV10-3 and TRBJ1-2, with TRBD1 matching 7 bases. The V segment lost 3 bases and the J segment 7 bases; nucleotides outside the gene matches: 14. The CDR3 length is 16 residues. Per the germline V gene, CDR1 is ENHRY and CDR2 is SYGVKD. CDR3: CAISETQQGNAGGYTF. In DNA form, the CDR3 reads TGTGCCATCAGTGAAACCCAACAGGGGAATGCGGGTGGCTACACCTTC.

This clone was seen once. The rearrangement joins TRBV10-3 to TRBJ2-1; 8 nucleotides align to TRBD2. Germline CDR1 and CDR2: ENHRY and SYGVKD. J gave up 6 bases and V 2 bases, and 6 bases lay outside the gene matches. This CDR3 has 15 residues. The CDR3 bases are TGTGCCATCAGTGAGCCAGCGGGGGCGACCAATGAGCAGTTCTTC. The encoded protein is CAISEPAGATNEQFF.

The chain employs TRBV3-1 (or the pseudogene TRBV3-2) and TRBJ2-5; 9 bases are shared with TRBD2. Germline V lookup: CDR1 LGHDT, CDR2 YNNKEL (reference sequence). This CDR3 spans 16 amino acids. V gave up 1 base and J gave up 4 bases; unmatched junction bases: 7. The CDR3 is CASSQGLAGGSETQYF. CDR3 coding DNA: TGTGCCAGCAGCCAAGGTCTGGCGGGAGGGTCAGAGACCCAGTACTTC.

V and J are TRBV19 and TRBJ1-5; D possibly corresponds to TRBD1 (5 bases). The germline V gene has CDR1 LNHDA and CDR2 SQIVND (reference sequence). The CDR3 sequence is 15 residues long. The V end was cut by 1 base, the J end by 1 base, with 8 bases between. The CDR3 DNA sequence: TGTGCCAGTAGTATAGTGCCAGGGAGCAATCAGCCCCAGCATTTT. It specifies CASSIVPGSNQPQHF.

This clone was counted a single time. The gene calls are TRBV3-1 (or the pseudogene TRBV3-2) and TRBJ1-1; 7 positions agree with TRBD1. V dropped 0 bases and J dropped 3; count of bases not matched to a gene: 10. Germline lookup yields CDR1 LGHDT and CDR2 YNNKEL (reference sequence). The CDR3 runs to 17 residues. The CDR3 sequence: CASSQDWRGQTDTEAFF. The CDR3 nucleotides read TGTGCCAGCAGCCAAGACTGGAGGGGGCAAACGGACACTGAAGCTTTCTTT.

This chain connects TRBV19 to TRBJ1-2, with 7 bases aligning to TRBD1. Trimming at V came to 10 bases and at J to 0 bases, leaving 5 bases not matched to a gene. Germline V lookup: CDR1 LNHDA, CDR2 SQIVND (reference sequence). CDR3 size: 13 residues. CDR3 sequence reads: CAILDRPNYGYTF. Written as DNA, the CDR3 is TGTGCCATTCTGGACAGGCCTAACTATGGCTACACCTTC. Together with reference TRBV19 and TRBJ1-2, the CDR3 gives the full variable domain: DGGITQSPKYLFRKEGQNVTLSCEQNLNHDAMYWYRQDPGQGLRLIYYSQIVNDFQKGDIAEGYSVSREKKESFPLTVTSAQKNPTAFYLCAILDRPNYGYTFGSGTRLTVV.

The chain links TRBV7-2 to TRBJ1-1; 10 nucleotides align to TRBD1. Germline V CDR1 and CDR2: SGHTA, FQGNSA. J gave up 4 bases and V 5 bases, and 4 bases lay outside the gene matches. This CDR3 comprises 14 residues. The CDR3 region is CASSQWTGGTEAFF. CDR3 DNA: TGTGCCAGCAGCCAATGGACAGGGGGCACTGAAGCTTTCTTT.

The chain carries TRBV5-1 and TRBJ2-2; TRBD1 matches 8 bases. V gave up 4 bases and J gave up 7 bases; unmatched junction bases: 6. The CDR3 extends over 14 amino acids. Germline CDR1 and CDR2: SGHRS and YFSETQ. CDR3 sequence (DNA): TGCGCCAGCAGCGACCGACAGGGGAACGGGGAGCTGTTTTTT. Amino acid sequence: CASSDRQGNGELFF.

The V gene is TRBV5-4, the J gene TRBJ2-4; 13 bases align to TRBD2. The CDR3 covers 17 residues. Germline CDR1 is SGHNT and CDR2 is YYREEE (reference sequence). Germline trimming cut 1 base from V and 3 bases from J; bases unmatched to any gene: 4. CDR3 sequence (DNA): TGTGCCAGCAGCTTGACTAGCGGGGGGGCTGGCAAAAACATTCAGTACTTC. Translated, it gives CASSLTSGGAGKNIQYF.

The gene calls are TRBV6-5 and TRBJ1-1, with TRBD1 matching 7 bases. V dropped 6 bases and J dropped 0; count of bases not matched to a gene: 7. Germline assignment: CDR1 MNHEY and CDR2 SVGAGI. The CDR3 consists of 15 residues. The CDR3: CASSKLQGMNTEAFF. DNA of the CDR3: TGTGCCAGCAGCAAATTACAGGGGATGAACACTGAAGCTTTCTTT.